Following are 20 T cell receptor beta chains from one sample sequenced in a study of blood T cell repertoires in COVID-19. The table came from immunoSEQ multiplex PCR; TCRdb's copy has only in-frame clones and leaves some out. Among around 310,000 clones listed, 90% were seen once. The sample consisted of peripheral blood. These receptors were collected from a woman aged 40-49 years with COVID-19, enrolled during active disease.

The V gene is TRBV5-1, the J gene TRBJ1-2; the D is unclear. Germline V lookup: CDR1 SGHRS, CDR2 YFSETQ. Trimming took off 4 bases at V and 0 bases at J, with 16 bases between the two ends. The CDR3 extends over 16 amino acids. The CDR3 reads CASSRGSASANYGYTF. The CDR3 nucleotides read TGCGCCAGCAGCAGAGGATCCGCGTCGGCTAACTATGGCTACACCTTC. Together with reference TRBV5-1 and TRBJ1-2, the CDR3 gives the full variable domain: KAGVTQTPRYLIKTRGQQVTLSCSPISGHRSVSWYQQTPGQGLQFLFEYFSETQRNKGNFPGRFSGRQFSNSRSEMNVSTLELGDSALYLCASSRGSASANYGYTFGSGTRLTVV.

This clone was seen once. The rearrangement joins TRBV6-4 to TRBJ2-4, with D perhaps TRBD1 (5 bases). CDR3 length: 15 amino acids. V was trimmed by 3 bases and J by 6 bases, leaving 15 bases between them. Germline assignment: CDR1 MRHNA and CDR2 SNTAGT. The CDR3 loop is CASSEGHNWGNIQYF. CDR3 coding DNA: TGTGCCAGCAGTGAAGGACATAACTGGGGAAACATTCAGTACTTC.

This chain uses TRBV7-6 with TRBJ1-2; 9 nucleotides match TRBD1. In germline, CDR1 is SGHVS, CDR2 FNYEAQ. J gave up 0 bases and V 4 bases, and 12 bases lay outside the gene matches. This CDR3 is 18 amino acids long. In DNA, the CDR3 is TGTGCCAGCAGCTCGGACAGGGGAGTCGGGGAGGCTAACTATGGCTACACCTTC. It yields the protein CASSSDRGVGEANYGYTF.

CDR3 amino acids: CASSLYTGELFF. The DNA for the CDR3 is TGTGCCAGCAGCCTTTACACCGGGGAGCTGTTTTTT. V usage is TRBV7-9 and J usage is TRBJ2-2; no firm D call. There are 12 residues in the CDR3. Deletions cut 5 bases from V and 3 bases from J, with 4 bases between. Germline CDR1 and CDR2: SEHNR and FQNEAQ (reference sequence).

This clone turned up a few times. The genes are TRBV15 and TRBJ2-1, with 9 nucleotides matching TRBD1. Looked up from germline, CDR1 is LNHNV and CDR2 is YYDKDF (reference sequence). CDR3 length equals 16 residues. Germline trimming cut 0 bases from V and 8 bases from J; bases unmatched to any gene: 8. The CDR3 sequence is CATSRDSGTGGHEQFF. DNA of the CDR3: TGTGCCACCAGCAGAGATAGTGGAACAGGGGGCCATGAGCAGTTCTTC.

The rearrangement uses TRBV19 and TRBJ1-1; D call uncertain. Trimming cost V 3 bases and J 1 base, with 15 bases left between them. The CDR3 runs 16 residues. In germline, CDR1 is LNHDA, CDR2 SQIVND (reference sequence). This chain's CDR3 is CASSILSRSRNTEAFF. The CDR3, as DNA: TGTGCCAGTAGTATTTTATCCCGGTCTAGGAACACTGAAGCTTTCTTT.

CDR3 in DNA: TGTGCCAGCAGCTCACTAACGACAGGCTACACAGATACGCAGTATTTT. Its protein is CASSSLTTGYTDTQYF. The chain is built from TRBV7-9 and TRBJ2-3; maybe TRBD1 (6 bases). V was trimmed by 4 bases and J by 2 bases, leaving 16 bases between them. Per the germline V gene, CDR1 is SEHNR and CDR2 is FQNEAQ (reference sequence). The CDR3 totals 16 residues.

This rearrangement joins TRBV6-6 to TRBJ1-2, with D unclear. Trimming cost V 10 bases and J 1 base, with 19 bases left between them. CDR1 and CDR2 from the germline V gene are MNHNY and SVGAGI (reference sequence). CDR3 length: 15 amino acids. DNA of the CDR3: TGTGCCACCGCGAGGGCCGGTGGGGATAACTATGGCTACACCTTC. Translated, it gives CATARAGGDNYGYTF.

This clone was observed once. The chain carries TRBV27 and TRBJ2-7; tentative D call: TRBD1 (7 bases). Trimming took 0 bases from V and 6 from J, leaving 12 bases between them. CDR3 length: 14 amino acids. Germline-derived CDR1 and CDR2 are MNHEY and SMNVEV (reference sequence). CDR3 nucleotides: TGTGCCAGCAGTTTATCTGGAGGGGGCGTCGAGCAGTACTTC. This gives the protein CASSLSGGGVEQYF.

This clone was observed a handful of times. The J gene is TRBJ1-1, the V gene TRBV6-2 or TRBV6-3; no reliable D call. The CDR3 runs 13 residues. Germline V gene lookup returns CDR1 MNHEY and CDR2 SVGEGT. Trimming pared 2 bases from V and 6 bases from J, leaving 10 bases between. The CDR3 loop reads CASSYTGGSEAFF. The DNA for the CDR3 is TGTGCCAGCAGTTACACGGGCGGGTCTGAAGCTTTCTTT.

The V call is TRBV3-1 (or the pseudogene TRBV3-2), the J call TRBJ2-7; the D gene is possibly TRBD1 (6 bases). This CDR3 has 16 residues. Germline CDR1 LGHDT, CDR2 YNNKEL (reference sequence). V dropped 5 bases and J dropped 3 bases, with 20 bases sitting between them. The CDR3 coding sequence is TGTGCCAGCAGCGAAACCCGTCAGGGGAGAGGCTACGAGCAGTACTTC. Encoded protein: CASSETRQGRGYEQYF.

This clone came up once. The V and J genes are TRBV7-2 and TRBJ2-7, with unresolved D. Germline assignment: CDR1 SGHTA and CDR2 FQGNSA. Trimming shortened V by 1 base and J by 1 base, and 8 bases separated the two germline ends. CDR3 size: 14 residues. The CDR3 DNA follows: TGTGCCAGCAGCTTAGATACGGGTTCCTACGAGCAGTACTTC. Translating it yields CASSLDTGSYEQYF.

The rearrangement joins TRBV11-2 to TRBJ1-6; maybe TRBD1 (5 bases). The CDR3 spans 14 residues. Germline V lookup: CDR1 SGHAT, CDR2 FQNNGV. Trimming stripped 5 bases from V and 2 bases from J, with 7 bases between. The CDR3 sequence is CASSQGAYNSPLHF. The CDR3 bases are TGTGCCAGCAGCCAGGGTGCCTATAATTCACCCCTCCACTTT.

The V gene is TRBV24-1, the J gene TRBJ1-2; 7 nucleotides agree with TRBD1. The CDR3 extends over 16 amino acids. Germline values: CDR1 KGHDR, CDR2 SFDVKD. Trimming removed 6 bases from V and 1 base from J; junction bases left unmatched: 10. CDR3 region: CATSPGGQGDNYGYTF. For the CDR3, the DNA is TGTGCCACCAGTCCGGGAGGGCAGGGGGATAACTATGGCTACACCTTC.

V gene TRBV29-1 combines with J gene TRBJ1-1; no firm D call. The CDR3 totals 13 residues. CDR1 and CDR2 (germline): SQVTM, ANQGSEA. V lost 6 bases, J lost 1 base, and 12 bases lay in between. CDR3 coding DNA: TGCAGCGTGGAATCACGGGAGAACACTGAAGCTTTCTTT. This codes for CSVESRENTEAFF.

CDR3 coding DNA: TGCGCCAGCAGCTTGCTATACGAAAATGAAAAACTGTTTTTT. This sequence encodes CASSLLYENEKLFF. The chain couples TRBV5-1 to TRBJ1-4; D remains ambiguous. Germline CDR1 reads SGHRS; CDR2 reads YFSETQ. V was cut by 1 base and J by 5 bases, with 9 bases left in between. The CDR3 extends over 14 amino acids. Full variable domain (remainder filled in from reference TRBV5-1 and TRBJ1-4): KAGVTQTPRYLIKTRGQQVTLSCSPISGHRSVSWYQQTPGQGLQFLFEYFSETQRNKGNFPGRFSGRQFSNSRSEMNVSTLELGDSALYLCASSLLYENEKLFFGSGTQLSVL.

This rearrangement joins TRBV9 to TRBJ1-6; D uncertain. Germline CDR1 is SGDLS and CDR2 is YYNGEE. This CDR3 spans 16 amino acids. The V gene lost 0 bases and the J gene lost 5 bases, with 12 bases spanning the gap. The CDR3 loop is CASSVGGHHNNSPLHF. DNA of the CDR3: TGTGCCAGCAGCGTAGGAGGGCACCACAATAATTCACCCCTCCACTTT.

The CDR3 DNA reads as TGTGCCATCAGTGACGTGTTCGCAGATACGCAGTATTTT. Protein: CAISDVFADTQYF. This chain joins TRBV10-3 and TRBJ2-3, with D hard to call. V lost 3 bases and J lost 4, with 8 bases in between. There are 13 residues in the CDR3. Germline CDR1 and CDR2: ENHRY and SYGVKD.

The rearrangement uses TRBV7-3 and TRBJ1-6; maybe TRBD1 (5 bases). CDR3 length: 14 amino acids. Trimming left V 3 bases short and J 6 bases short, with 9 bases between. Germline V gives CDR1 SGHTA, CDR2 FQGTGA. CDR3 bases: TGTGCCAGCAGCTTCTTCGACAGTAATTCACCCCTCCACTTT. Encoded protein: CASSFFDSNSPLHF. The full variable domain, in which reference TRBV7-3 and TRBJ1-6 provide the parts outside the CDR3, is GAGVSQTPSNKVTEKGKYVELRCDPISGHTALYWYRQSLGQGPEFLIYFQGTGAADDSGLPNDRFFAVRPEGSVSTLKIQRTERGDSAVYLCASSFFDSNSPLHFGNGTRLTVT.

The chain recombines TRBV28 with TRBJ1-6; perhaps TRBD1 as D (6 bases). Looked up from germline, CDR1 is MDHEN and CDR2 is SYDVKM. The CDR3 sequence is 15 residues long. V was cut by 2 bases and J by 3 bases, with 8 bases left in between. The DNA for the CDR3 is TGTGCCAGCAGTTTACCGGGACACTATAATTCACCCCTCCACTTT. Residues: CASSLPGHYNSPLHF.